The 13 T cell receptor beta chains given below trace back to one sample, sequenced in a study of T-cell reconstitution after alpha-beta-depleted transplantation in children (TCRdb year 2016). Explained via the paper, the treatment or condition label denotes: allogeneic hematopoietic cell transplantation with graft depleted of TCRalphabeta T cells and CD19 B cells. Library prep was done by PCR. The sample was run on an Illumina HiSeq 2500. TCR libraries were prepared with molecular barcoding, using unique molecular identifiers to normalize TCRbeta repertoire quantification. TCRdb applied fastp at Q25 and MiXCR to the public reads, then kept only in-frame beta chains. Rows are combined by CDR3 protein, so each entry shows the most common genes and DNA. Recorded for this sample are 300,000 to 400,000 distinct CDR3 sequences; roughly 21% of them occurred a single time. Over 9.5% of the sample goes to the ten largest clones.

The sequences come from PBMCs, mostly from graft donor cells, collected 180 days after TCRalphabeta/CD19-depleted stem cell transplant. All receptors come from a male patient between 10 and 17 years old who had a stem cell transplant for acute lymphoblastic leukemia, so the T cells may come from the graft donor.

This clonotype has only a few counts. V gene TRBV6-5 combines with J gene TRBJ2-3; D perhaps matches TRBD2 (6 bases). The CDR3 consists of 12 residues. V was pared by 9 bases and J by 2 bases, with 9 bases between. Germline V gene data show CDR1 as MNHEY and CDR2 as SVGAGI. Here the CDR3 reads CASGRPTDTQYF. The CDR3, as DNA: TGTGCCAGTGGGAGGCCCACAGATACGCAGTATTTT.

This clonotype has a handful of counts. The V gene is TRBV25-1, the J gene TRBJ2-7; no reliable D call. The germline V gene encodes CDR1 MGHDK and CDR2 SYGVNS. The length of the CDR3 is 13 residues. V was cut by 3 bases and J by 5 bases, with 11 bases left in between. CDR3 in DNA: TGTGCCAGCAGTGACCCTAATGCCAACGAGCAGTACTTC. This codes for CASSDPNANEQYF.

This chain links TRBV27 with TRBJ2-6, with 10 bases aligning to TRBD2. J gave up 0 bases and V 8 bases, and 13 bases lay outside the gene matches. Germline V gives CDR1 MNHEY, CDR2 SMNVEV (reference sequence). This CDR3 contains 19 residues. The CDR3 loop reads CASALEREGPSSGANVLTF. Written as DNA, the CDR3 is TGTGCCAGCGCCTTGGAGCGGGAGGGCCCCAGCTCTGGGGCCAACGTCCTGACTTTC. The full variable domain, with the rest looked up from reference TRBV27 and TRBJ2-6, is EAQVTQNPRYLITVTGKKLTVTCSQNMNHEYMSWYRQDPGLGLRQIYYSMNVEVTDKGDVPEGYKVSRKEKRNFPLILESPSPNQTSLYFCASALEREGPSSGANVLTFGAGSRLTVL.

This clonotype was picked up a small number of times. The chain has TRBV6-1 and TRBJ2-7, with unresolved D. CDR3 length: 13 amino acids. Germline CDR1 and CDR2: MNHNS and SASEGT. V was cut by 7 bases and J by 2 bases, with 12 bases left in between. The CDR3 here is CASTTPITYEQYF. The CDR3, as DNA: TGTGCCAGCACGACTCCTATTACCTACGAGCAGTACTTC.

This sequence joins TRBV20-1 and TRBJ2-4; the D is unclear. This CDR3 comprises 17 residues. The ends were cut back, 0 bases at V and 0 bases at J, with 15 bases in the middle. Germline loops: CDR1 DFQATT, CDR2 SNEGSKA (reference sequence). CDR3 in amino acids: CSARDSGRSLAKNIQYF. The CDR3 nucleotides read TGCAGTGCTAGAGACTCCGGGCGCTCCCTAGCCAAAAACATTCAGTACTTC.

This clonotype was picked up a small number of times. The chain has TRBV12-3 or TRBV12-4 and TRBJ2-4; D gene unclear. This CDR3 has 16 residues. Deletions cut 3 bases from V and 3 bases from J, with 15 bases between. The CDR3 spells CASSFWATSDKNIQYF. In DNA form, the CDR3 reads TGTGCCAGCAGTTTCTGGGCGACAAGCGACAAAAACATTCAGTACTTC.

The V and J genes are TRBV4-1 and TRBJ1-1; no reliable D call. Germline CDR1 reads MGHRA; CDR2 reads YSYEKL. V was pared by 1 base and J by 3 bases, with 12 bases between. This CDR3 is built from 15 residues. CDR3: CASSQVGFGDTEAFF. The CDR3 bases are TGCGCCAGCAGCCAAGTAGGATTCGGGGACACTGAAGCTTTCTTT.

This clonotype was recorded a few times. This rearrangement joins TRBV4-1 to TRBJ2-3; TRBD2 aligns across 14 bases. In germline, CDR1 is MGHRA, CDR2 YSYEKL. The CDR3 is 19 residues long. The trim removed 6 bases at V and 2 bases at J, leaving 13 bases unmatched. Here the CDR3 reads CASSPPWGLAGEPTDTQYF. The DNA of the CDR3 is TGCGCCAGCAGTCCCCCGTGGGGACTAGCGGGAGAGCCCACAGATACGCAGTATTTT.

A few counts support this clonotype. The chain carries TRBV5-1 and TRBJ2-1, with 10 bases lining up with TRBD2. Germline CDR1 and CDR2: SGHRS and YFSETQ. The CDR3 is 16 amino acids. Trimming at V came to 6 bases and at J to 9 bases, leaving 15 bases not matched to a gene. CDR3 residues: CASTQAPSGSRSEQFF. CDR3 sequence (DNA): TGCGCCAGCACCCAGGCCCCTAGCGGGAGCCGGAGTGAGCAGTTCTTC.

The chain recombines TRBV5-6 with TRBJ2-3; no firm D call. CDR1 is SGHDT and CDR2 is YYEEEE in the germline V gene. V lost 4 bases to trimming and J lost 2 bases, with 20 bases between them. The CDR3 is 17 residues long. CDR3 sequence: CASSGDSDRVVTDTQYF. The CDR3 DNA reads TGTGCCAGCAGCGGTGACTCCGACCGGGTTGTCACAGATACGCAGTATTTT.

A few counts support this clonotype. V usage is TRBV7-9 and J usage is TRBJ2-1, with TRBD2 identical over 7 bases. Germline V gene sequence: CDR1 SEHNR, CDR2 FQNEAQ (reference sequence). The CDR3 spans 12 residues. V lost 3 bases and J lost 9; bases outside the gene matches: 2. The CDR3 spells CASSFVAGEQFF. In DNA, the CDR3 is TGTGCCAGCAGCTTCGTAGCGGGTGAGCAGTTCTTC.

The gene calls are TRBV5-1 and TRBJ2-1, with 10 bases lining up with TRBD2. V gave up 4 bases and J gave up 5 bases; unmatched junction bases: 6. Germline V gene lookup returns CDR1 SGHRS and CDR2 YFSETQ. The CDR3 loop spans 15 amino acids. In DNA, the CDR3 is TGCGCCAGCAGCCAAGGACTAGCGGTGGACAATGAGCAGTTCTTC. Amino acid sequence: CASSQGLAVDNEQFF.

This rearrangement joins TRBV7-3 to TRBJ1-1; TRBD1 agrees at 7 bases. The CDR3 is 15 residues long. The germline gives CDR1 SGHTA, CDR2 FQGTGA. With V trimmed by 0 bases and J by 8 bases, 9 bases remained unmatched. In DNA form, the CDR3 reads TGTGCCAGCAGCTTAACGGGGGCAAAGGGGGCAGAAGCTTTCTTT. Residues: CASSLTGAKGAEAFF. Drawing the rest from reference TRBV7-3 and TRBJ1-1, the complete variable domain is GAGVSQTPSNKVTEKGKYVELRCDPISGHTALYWYRQSLGQGPEFLIYFQGTGAADDSGLPNDRFFAVRPEGSVSTLKIQRTERGDSAVYLCASSLTGAKGAEAFFGQGTRLTVV.